This TCR beta chain comes out of a study of graft-versus-host responses after intestinal transplantation. Of note for this clone: Its antigen is unknown.

Trimming left V 2 bases short and J 5 bases short, with 15 bases between. The CDR3 covers 15 residues. CDR1 MNHEY and CDR2 SVGAGI come from the germline V gene. TCRdb keeps only in-frame clones here, not all; method: immunoSEQ multiplex PCR. This sample has about 70,000 clones; roughly 89% occur once, and the top ten carry 4% to 5%. Findings of the study overall: Individuals who had graft-donor T cell macrochimerism had allografts that showed high graft-versus-host to host-versus-graft clonal ratios.

The receptor's source is a human donor who was the organ donor for an intestinal transplant. The chain links TRBV6-5 to TRBJ2-5; tentatively, D is TRBD2 (6 bases). Here the sequenced sample was unstimulated CD8+ T cells sorted from spleen or lymph node cells, taken before transplant. This CDR3 is CASSYGLGGGETQYF. The CDR3 DNA reads TGTGCCAGCAGTTACGGTCTTGGGGGAGGCGAGACCCAGTACTTC.